The source of this TCR beta chain is a study of OX40 agonist ivuxolimab in advanced cancers. About the research overall: Averaging about 60 years in age, with a range of roughly 23 to 80, the cohort was 80% to 90% male. Earlier anti-PD-1, anti-PD-L1 or anti-CTLA-4 therapy was permitted; over 35% had received some. Points from the study as a whole: Patients who responded partially at 0.1-3.0 mg/kg showed clonal expansion ranking among the lowest.

Some clones are missing from TCRdb's copy, which holds only in-frame ones; the method was immunoSEQ multiplex PCR. The sample holds around 46,000 clones, roughly nine tenths seen once. Germline V gene lookup returns CDR1 MNHEY and CDR2 SMNVEV (reference sequence). V gave up 5 bases and J gave up 7 bases, with 17 bases separating them. The CDR3 contains 15 residues. In the case of this clone: Its antigen remains unknown.

At baseline, cycle 4 day 1, and cycle 7 day 1, blood was sampled. The sequence was obtained from an adult with an advanced solid tumor such as melanoma, head and neck, liver or kidney cancer. This sequence joins TRBV27 and TRBJ1-4, with a possible D match to TRBD1 (6 bases). Source: CD4+ or CD8+ T cells sorted from blood, taken in a trial of the OX40 agonist ivuxolimab. CDR3 nucleotide sequence: TGTGCCAGCAGTATCTCCGGGACAAGGGTTGAAAAACTGTTTTTT. Translation gives CASSISGTRVEKLFF.